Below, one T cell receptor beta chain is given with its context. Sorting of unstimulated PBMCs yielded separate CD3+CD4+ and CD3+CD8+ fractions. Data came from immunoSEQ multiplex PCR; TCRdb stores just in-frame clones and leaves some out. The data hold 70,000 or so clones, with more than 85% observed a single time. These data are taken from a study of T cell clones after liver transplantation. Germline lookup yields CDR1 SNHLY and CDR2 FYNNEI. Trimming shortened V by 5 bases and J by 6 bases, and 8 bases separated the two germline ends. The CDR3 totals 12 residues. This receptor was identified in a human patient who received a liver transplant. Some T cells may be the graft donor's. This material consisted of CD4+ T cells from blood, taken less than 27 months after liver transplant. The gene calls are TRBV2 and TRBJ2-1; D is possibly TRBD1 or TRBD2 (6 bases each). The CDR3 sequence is CASSKGGNEQFF. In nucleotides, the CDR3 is TGTGCCAGCAGTAAGGGGGGCAATGAGCAGTTCTTC. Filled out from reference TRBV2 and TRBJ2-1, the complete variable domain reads EPEVTQTPSHQVTQMGQEVILRCVPISNHLYFYWYRQILGQKVEFLVSFYNNEISEKSEIFDDQFSVERPDGSNFTLKIRSTKLEDSAMYFCASSKGGNEQFFGPGTRLTVL.